This TCR beta chain was sequenced for a study of T cells in Graves' hyperthyroidism and ophthalmopathy. Trimming stripped 5 bases from V and 0 bases from J, with 11 bases between. The germline V gene has CDR1 SNHLY and CDR2 FYNNEI. The CDR3 runs 15 residues. Findings and caveats of the study: Blood held most thyroid clonotypes expanded above 0.001 frequency.

TCR beta CDR3 region amplification was performed from RNA transcripts. An initial round of RT-PCR targeting the TCR CDR3 relied on the HTBI primer set. TCRdb re-analysed the multiplex PCR reads in MiXCR, keeping a single row per CDR3 protein. The repertoire holds about 740,000 distinct CDR3 sequences, with about 14% as singletons. Disease duration under 2 months; hyperthyroidism patients were aged 18 to 65. Comment on this clonotype: The antigen is undetermined. A much larger clone sits a single nucleotide away, making a read error possible.

The sample consisted of blood. The receptor was isolated from a woman under 30 with Graves' hyperthyroidism. V is TRBV2 and J is TRBJ2-1; D gene uncertain. CDR3 protein: CASSSEASSYNEQFF. CDR3 nucleotide sequence: TGTGCCAGCAGTAGCGAGGCCAGCTCCTACAATGAGCAGTTCTTC.